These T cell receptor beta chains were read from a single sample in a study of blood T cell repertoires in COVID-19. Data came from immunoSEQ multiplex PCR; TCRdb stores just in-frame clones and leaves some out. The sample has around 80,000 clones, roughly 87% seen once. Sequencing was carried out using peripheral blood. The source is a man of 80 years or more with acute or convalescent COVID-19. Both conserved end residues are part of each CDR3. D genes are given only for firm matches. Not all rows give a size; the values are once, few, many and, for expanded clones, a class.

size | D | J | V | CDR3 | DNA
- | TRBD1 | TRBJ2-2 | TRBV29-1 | CSVGDSGNTGELFF | TGCAGCGTTGGGGACAGCGGGAACACCGGGGAGCTGTTTTTT
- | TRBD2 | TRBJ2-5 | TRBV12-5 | CARSGGAEQETQYF | TGTGCTAGATCGGGGGGGGCAGAACAAGAGACCCAGTACTTC
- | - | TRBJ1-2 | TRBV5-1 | CASSDRTMLGGYTF | TGCGCCAGCAGTGACAGGACCATGCTGGGGGGCTACACCTTC
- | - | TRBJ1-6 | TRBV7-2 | CASSSTEISSYNSPLHF | TGTGCCAGCAGCTCGACGGAGATCAGCTCCTATAATTCACCCCTCCACTTT
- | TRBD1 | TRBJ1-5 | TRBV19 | CASSTPQTGNQPQHF | TGTGCCAGTAGTACCCCCCAGACAGGGAATCAGCCCCAGCATTTT
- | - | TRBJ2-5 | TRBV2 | CASSRDKWETQYF | TGTGCCAGCAGCCGGGACAAATGGGAGACCCAGTACTTC
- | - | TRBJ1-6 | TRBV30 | CAWSTGPNSPLHF | TGTGCCTGGAGTACAGGACCGAATTCACCCCTCCACTTT
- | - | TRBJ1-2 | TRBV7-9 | CASSPGLRNYGYTF | TGTGCCAGCAGCCCGGGACTCCGCAACTATGGCTACACCTTC
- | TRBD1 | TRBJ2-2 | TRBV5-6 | CASSLWTGPNTGELFF | TGTGCCAGCAGCTTATGGACAGGTCCGAACACCGGGGAGCTGTTTTTT
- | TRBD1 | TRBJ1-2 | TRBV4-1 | CASSQGDRALYGYTF | TGCGCCAGCAGCCAAGGGGACAGGGCCCTCTATGGCTACACCTTC
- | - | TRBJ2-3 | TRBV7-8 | CASSLEGGSTDTQYF | TGTGCCAGCAGCTTAGAAGGAGGGAGCACAGATACGCAGTATTTT
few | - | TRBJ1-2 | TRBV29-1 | CSVESRTDNSGYTF | TGCAGCGTTGAATCCCGGACAGACAACTCTGGCTACACCTTC
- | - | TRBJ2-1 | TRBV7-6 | CASSFLAPSGGNEQFF | TGTGCCAGCAGCTTCCTAGCACCTTCAGGGGGGAATGAGCAGTTCTTC
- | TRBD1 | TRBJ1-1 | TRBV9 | CASGTGFFTEAFF | TGTGCCAGCGGGACAGGGTTTTTCACTGAAGCTTTCTTT
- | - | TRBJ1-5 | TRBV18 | CASSPEQSQPQHF | TGTGCCAGCTCACCGGAGCAAAGTCAGCCCCAGCATTTT
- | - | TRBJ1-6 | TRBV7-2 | CASSFSVGRGYNSPLHF | TGTGCCAGCAGCTTTAGTGTCGGTCGGGGTTATAATTCACCCCTCCACTTT
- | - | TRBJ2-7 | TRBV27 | CASSWGDSYEQYF | TGTGCCAGCAGTTGGGGGGACTCCTACGAGCAGTACTTC
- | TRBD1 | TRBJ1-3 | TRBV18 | CASSRKTGGDGNTIYF | TGTGCCAGCTCAAGAAAGACAGGGGGTGACGGAAACACCATATATTTT
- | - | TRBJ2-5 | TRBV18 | CASSPDRQETQYF | TGTGCCAGCTCACCGGACAGACAAGAGACCCAGTACTTC
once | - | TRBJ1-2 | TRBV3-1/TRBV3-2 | CASSQEGSTPMGYTF | TGTGCCAGCAGCCAAGAGGGCAGTACCCCAATGGGCTACACCTTC
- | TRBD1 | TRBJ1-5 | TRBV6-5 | CASRQGASQPQHF | TGTGCCAGCCGTCAGGGGGCTAGTCAGCCCCAGCATTTT
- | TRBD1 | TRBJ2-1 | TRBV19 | CASSPRTGGLYNEQFF | TGTGCCAGTAGTCCCCGGACAGGGGGCCTCTACAATGAGCAGTTCTTC
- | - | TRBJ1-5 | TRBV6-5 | CASYRGDSNQPQHF | TGTGCCAGCTACCGGGGGGATAGCAATCAGCCCCAGCATTTT
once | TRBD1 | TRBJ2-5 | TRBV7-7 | CASSGGTAQETQYF | TGTGCTAGCAGCGGTGGGACAGCACAAGAGACCCAGTACTTC
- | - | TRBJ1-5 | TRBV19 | CASSIGESSNQPQHF | TGTGCCAGTAGTATAGGGGAGTCTAGCAATCAGCCCCAGCATTTT
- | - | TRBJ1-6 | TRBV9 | CASSVDFYNSPLHF | TGTGCCAGCAGCGTAGACTTCTATAATTCACCCCTCCACTTT
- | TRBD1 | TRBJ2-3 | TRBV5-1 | CASSQDFTGGDTQYF | TGCGCCAGCAGCCAGGATTTCACAGGGGGTGATACGCAGTATTTT
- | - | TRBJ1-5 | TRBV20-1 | CSASSGDQPQHF | TGCAGTGCTAGTTCAGGGGATCAGCCCCAGCATTTT
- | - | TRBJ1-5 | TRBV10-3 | CAISERGQDQPQHF | TGTGCCATCAGTGAACGAGGGCAGGATCAGCCCCAGCATTTT
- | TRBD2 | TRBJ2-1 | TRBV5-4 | CASSIGGGTYNEQFF | TGTGCCAGCAGCATAGGCGGGGGAACCTACAATGAGCAGTTCTTC
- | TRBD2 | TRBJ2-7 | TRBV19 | CASSSSGDWYEQYF | TGTGCCAGTAGCTCGAGCGGGGACTGGTACGAGCAGTACTTC
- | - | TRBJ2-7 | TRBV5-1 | CASSFPEAYEQYF | TGCGCCAGCAGCTTCCCCGAGGCCTACGAGCAGTACTTC
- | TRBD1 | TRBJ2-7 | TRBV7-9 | CASSPQRTGWTSYEQYF | TGTGCCAGCAGCCCTCAACGGACAGGGTGGACCTCCTACGAGCAGTACTTC
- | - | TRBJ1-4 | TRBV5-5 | CASSLGLGSGRNEKLFF | TGTGCCAGCAGCTTGGGACTGGGAAGCGGTAGAAATGAAAAACTGTTTTTT
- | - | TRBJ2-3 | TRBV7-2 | CASSHLDAPDTQYF | TGTGCCAGCAGCCATCTAGACGCCCCAGATACGCAGTATTTT
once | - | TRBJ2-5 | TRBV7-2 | CASSLLDWQETQYF | TGTGCCAGCAGCTTATTAGACTGGCAAGAGACCCAGTACTTC
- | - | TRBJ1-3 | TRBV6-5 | CASSYTDVFSGNTIYF | TGTGCCAGCAGTTACACAGACGTTTTCTCTGGAAACACCATATATTTT
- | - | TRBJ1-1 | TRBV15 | CATSRVRDEAFF | TGTGCCACCAGCAGAGTTAGAGATGAAGCTTTCTTT
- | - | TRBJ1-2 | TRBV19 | CASSIKGATGYGYTF | TGTGCCAGTAGTATAAAAGGGGCGACGGGCTATGGCTACACCTTC
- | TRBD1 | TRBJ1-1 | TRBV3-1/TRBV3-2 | CASSLGQGVTEAFF | TGTGCCAGCAGCCTGGGACAGGGGGTAACTGAAGCTTTCTTT
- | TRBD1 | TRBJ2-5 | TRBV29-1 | CSAQDRGQETQYF | TGCAGCGCCCAGGACAGGGGCCAAGAGACCCAGTACTTC
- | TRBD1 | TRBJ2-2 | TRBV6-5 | CASIGGQGAIGELFF | TGTGCCAGCATAGGAGGCCAGGGGGCAATCGGGGAGCTGTTTTTT
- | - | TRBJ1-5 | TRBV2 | CASSEVGLYQPQHF | TGTGCCAGCAGTGAAGTGGGACTATATCAGCCCCAGCATTTT
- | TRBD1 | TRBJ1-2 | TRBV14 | CASSQGGYGYTF | TGTGCCAGCAGTCAGGGGGGCTATGGCTACACCTTC
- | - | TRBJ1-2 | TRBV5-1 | CASSLSQGSGGYTF | TGCGCCAGCAGCTTGTCGCAGGGGTCGGGCGGCTACACCTTC